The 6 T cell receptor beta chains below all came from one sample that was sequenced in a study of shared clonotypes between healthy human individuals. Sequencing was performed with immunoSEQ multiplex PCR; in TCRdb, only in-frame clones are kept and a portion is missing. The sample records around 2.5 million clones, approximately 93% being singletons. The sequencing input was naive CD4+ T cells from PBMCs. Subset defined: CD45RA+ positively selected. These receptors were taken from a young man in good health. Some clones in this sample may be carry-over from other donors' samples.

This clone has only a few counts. The CDR3 DNA reads as TGTGCCACCATAGGACCGGGACAAGGGACTGAAGCTTTCTTT. The encoded protein is CATIGPGQGTEAFF. This chain uses TRBV6-5 with TRBJ1-1; the D gene is possibly TRBD1 (6 bases). Trimming took 10 bases from V and 5 from J, leaving 20 bases between them. The germline CDR1 and CDR2 sequences are MNHEY and SVGAGI. The CDR3 sequence is 14 residues long.

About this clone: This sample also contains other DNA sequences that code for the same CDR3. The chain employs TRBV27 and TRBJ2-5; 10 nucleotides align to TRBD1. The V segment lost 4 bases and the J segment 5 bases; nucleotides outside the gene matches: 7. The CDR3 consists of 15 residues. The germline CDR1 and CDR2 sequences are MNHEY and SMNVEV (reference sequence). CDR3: CASSSRQGARETQYF. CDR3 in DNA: TGTGCCAGCAGTTCTCGACAGGGGGCGCGGGAGACCCAGTACTTC.

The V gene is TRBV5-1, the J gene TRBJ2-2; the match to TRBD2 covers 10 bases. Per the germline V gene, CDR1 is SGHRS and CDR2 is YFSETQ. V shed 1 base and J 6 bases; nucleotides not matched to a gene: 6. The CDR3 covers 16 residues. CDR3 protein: CASSLNLAGASGELFF. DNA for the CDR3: TGCGCCAGCAGCTTGAATCTAGCGGGAGCATCCGGGGAGCTGTTTTTT.

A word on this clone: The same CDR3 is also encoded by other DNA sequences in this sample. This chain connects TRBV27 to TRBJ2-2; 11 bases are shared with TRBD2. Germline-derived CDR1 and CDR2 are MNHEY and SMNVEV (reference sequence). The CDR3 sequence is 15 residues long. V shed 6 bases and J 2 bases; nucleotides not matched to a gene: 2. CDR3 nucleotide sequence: TGTGCCAGCAGCAGACTAGCGGGAAACACCGGGGAGCTGTTTTTT. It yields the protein CASSRLAGNTGELFF.

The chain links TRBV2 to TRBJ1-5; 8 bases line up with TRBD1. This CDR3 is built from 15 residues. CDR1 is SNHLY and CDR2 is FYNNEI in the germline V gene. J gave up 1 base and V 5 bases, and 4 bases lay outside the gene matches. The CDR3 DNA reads TGTGCCAGCAGTCGGACAGGGTCCAGCAATCAGCCCCAGCATTTT. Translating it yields CASSRTGSSNQPQHF.

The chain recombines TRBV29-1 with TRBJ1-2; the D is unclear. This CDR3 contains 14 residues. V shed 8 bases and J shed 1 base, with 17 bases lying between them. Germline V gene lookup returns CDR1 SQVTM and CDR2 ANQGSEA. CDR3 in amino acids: CSISLSGINYGYTF. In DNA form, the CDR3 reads TGCAGCATATCCTTGTCCGGGATTAACTATGGCTACACCTTC. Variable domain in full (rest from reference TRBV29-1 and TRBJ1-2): SAVISQKPSRDICQRGTSLTIQCQVDSQVTMMFWYRQQPGQSLTLIATANQGSEATYESGFVIDKFPISRPNLTFSTLTVSNMSPEDSSIYLCSISLSGINYGYTFGSGTRLTVV.